Described below is a single TCR beta chain sequence and its context. Its antigen is not identified. Germline CDR1 reads SGHTA; CDR2 reads FQGNSA. The CDR3 is made up of 14 amino acids. V was trimmed by 6 bases and J by 8 bases, leaving 16 bases between them. This entry is derived from a study of T-cell reconstitution after alpha-beta-depleted transplantation in children. Study findings and constraints: T-cell numbers and diversity one year post-transplant derived largely from freshly generated T cells. Some patients owed their high day-60 TCRbeta diversity to surviving recipient T cells and thymic progenitors. It was reported that alpha-beta T cells came from several hundred expanded graft clones (about two months after transplant).

Unique molecular identifiers were incorporated during preparation of the TCRbeta library. TCRdb fed the PCR reads into MiXCR, producing one record per CDR3 protein. In the table there are around 580,000 distinct CDR3 sequences, 25% to 30% of which are singletons. Sequenced here: PBMCs, sampled before TCRalphabeta/CD19-depleted stem cell transplant. The TCR comes from a boy younger than two with Wiskott-Aldrich syndrome, due to receive a stem cell transplant. The chain recombines TRBV7-2 with TRBJ1-4; the D is unclear. The CDR3 coding sequence is TGTGCCAGCAGTCCAAAGGTTAATATGGAAAAACTGTTTTTT. This sequence encodes CASSPKVNMEKLFF.